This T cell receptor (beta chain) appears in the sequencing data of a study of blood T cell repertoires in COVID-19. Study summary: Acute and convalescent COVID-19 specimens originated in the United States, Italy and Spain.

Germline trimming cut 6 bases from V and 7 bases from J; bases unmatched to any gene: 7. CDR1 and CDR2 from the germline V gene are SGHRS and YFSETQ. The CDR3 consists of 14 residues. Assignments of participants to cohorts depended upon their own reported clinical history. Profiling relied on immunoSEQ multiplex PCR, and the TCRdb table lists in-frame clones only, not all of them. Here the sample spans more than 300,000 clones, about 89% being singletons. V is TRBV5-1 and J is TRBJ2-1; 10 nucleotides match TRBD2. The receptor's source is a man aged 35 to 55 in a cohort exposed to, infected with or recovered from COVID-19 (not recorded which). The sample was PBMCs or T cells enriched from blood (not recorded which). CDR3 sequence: CASNLAGDRNEQFF. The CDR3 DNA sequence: TGCGCCAGCAATCTAGCGGGGGATCGGAATGAGCAGTTCTTC.